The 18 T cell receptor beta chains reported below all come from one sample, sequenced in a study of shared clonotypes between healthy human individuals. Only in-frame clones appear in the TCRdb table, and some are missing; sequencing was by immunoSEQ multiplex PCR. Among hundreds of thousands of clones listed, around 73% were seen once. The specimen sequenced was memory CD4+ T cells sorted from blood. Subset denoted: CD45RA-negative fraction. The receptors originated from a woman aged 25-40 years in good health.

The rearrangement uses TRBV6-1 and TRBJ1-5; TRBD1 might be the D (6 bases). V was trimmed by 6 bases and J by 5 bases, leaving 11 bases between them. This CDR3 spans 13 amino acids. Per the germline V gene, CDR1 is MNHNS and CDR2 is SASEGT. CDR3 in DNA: TGTGCCAGCAGCAGGACAGAGGATCAGCCCCAGCATTTT. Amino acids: CASSRTEDQPQHF.

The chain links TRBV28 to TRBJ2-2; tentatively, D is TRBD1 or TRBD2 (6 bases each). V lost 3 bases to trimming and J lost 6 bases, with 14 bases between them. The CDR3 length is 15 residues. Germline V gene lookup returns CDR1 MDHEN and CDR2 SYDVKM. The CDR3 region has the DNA TGTGCCAGCAGTTTGAGGAGGGGGACGGCCGGGGAGCTGTTTTTT. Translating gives CASSLRRGTAGELFF.

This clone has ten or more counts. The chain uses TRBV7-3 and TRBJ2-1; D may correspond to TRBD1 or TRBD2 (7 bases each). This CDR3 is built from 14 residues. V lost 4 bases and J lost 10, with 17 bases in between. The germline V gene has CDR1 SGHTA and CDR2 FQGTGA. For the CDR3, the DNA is TGTGCCAGCAGCTCACAGGGGCTAGCGGAAGAGCAGTTCTTC. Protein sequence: CASSSQGLAEEQFF.

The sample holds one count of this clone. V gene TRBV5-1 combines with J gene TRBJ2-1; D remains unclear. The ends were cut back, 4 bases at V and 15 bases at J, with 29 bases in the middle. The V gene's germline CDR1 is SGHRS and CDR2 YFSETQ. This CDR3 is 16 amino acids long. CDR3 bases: TGCGCCAGCAGCCCAACCCCCCTCGTTACGGCGGCAGTATTGTTCTTC. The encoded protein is CASSPTPLVTAAVLFF.

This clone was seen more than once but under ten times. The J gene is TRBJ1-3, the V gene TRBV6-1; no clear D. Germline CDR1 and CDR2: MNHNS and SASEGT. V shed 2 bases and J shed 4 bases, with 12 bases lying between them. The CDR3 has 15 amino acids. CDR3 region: CASSELRTKGNTIYF. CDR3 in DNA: TGTGCCAGCAGTGAACTACGGACCAAGGGAAACACCATATATTTT.

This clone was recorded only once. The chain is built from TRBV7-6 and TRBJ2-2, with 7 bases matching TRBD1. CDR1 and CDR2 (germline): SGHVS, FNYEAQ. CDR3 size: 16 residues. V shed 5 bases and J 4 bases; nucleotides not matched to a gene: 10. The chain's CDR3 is CASSLLTGEGTGELFF. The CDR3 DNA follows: TGTGCCAGCAGCCTACTAACAGGGGAAGGCACCGGGGAGCTGTTTTTT.

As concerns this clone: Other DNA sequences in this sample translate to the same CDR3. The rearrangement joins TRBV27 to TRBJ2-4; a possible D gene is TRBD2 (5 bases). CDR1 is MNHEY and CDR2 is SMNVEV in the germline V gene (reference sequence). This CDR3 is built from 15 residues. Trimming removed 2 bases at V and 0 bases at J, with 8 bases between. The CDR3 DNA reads TGTGCCAGCAGTTTAAGCGGCCTAGCCAAAAACATTCAGTACTTC. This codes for CASSLSGLAKNIQYF.

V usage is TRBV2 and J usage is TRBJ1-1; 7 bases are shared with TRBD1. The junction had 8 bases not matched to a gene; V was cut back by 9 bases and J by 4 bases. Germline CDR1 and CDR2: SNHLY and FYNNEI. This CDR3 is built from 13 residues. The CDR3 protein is CASHQGDGTEAFF. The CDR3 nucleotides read TGTGCCAGTCATCAGGGGGATGGCACTGAAGCTTTCTTT.

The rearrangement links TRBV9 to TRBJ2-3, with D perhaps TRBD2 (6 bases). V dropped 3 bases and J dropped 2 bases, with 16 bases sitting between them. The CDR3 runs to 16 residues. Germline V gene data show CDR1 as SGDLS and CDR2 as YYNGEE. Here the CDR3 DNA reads TGTGCCAGCAGCGCCTGGATAGCGGAATCCACAGATACGCAGTATTTT. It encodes CASSAWIAESTDTQYF.

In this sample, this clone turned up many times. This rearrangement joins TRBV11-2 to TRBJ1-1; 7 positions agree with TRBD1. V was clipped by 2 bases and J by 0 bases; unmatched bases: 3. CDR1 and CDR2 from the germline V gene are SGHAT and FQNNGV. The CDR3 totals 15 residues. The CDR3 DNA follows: TGTGCCAGCAGCTTACGGACAGGATTGAACACTGAAGCTTTCTTT. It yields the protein CASSLRTGLNTEAFF.

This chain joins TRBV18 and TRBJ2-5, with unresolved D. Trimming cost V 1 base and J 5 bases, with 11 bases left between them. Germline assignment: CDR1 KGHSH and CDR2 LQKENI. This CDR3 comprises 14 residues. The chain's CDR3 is CASSPRPDAETQYF. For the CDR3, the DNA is TGTGCCAGCTCACCACGACCAGACGCGGAGACCCAGTACTTC.

CDR3 DNA sequence: TGTGCCAGCAGCTCGGACAGGGGAACAGATACGCAGTATTTT. Translated, it gives CASSSDRGTDTQYF. This chain joins TRBV5-4 and TRBJ2-3; 9 bases match TRBD1. V was clipped by 3 bases and J by 3 bases; unmatched bases: 2. The CDR3 totals 14 residues. From germline, CDR1 is SGHNT and CDR2 YYREEE (reference sequence).

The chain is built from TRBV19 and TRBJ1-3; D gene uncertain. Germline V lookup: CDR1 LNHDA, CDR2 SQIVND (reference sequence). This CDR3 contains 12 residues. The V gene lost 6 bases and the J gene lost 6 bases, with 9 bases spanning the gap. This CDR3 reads CASSLRENTIYF. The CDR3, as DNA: TGTGCCAGTAGCCTCCGGGAAAACACCATATATTTT.

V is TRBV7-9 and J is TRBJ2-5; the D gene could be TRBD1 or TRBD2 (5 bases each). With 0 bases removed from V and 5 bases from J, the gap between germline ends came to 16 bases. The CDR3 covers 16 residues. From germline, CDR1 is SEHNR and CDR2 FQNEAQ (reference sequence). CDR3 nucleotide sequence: TGTGCCAGCAGCTTAGCTCATAGTGGGGACGCCGAGACCCAGTACTTC. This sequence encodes CASSLAHSGDAETQYF. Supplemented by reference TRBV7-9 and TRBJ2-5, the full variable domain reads DTGVSQNPRHKITKRGQNVTFRCDPISEHNRLYWYRQTLGQGPEFLTYFQNEAQLEKSRLLSDRFSAERPKGSFSTLEIQRTEQGDSAMYLCASSLAHSGDAETQYFGPGTRLLVL.

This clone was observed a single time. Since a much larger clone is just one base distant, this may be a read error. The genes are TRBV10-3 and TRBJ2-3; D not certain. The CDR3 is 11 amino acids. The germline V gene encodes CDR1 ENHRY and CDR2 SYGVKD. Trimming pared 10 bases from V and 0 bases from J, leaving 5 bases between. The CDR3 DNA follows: TGTGCCAGCACTAGCACAGATACGCAGTATTTT. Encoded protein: CASTSTDTQYF.

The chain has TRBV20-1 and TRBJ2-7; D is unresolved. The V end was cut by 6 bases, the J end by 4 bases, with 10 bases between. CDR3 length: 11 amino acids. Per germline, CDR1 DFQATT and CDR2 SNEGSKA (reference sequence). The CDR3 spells CSASDRYEQYF. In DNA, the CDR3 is TGCAGTGCCTCGGATAGGTACGAGCAGTACTTC.

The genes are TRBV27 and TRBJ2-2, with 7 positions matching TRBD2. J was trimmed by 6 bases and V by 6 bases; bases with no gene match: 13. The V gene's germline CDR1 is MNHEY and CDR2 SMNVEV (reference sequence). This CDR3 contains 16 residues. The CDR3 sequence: CASSRRGGSISGELFF. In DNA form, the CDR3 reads TGTGCCAGCAGCCGTCGGGGCGGGAGTATTTCCGGGGAGCTGTTTTTT.

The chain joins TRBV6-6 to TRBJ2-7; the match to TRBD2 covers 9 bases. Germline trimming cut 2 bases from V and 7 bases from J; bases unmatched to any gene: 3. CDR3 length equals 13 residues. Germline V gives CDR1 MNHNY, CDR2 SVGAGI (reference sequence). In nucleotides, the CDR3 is TGTGCCAGCAGTTACGGACTAGCGCCTGAGCAGTACTTC. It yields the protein CASSYGLAPEQYF.